These 6 T cell receptor beta chains originate from one sample sequenced in a study of PD-1 blockade in classical Hodgkin lymphoma. Time point reported: cycle 4 day 1 (C4D1), after 6 weeks of nivolumab. All the patients suffered relapse after autologous stem cell transplantation, and brentuximab vedotin exposure differed. Thawed PBMCs yielded CD4+ T cells through magnetic negative selection. The protocol was immunoSEQ multiplex PCR, while the TCRdb copy is restricted to in-frame clones and leaves out a portion. The sample holds around 28,000 clones, around 80% seen once. This material consisted of CD4+ T cells from blood, taken before the fourth cycle of nivolumab. The receptors were gathered from a human donor with classical Hodgkin lymphoma.

V and J are TRBV29-1 and TRBJ1-2; D remains ambiguous. CDR1 SQVTM and CDR2 ANQGSEA come from the germline V gene. The CDR3 runs to 12 residues. V shed 4 bases and J shed 1 base, with 7 bases lying between them. CDR3: CSVGQLNYGYTF. CDR3 sequence (DNA): TGCAGCGTTGGTCAGCTTAACTATGGCTACACCTTC.

The sample holds a few counts of this clone. The chain employs TRBV4-2 and TRBJ1-1; D is ambiguous. Per germline, CDR1 LGHNA and CDR2 YNFKEQ. Trimming shortened V by 0 bases and J by 7 bases, and 12 bases separated the two germline ends. The CDR3 is 14 amino acids. CDR3: CASSQERTGIEAFF. In DNA form, the CDR3 reads TGTGCCAGCAGCCAAGAAAGGACGGGGATTGAAGCTTTCTTT.

V usage is TRBV7-2 and J usage is TRBJ1-5, with 7 bases aligning to TRBD1. V lost 3 bases to trimming and J lost 6 bases; unmatched junction nucleotides: 2. This CDR3 has 13 amino acids. Germline V lookup: CDR1 SGHTA, CDR2 FQGNSA. CDR3 nucleotides: TGTGCCAGCAGCTTCAGGGGGTTTCAGCCCCAGCATTTT. Encoded protein: CASSFRGFQPQHF.

The chain has TRBV7-2 and TRBJ2-5; 7 nucleotides agree with TRBD1. Germline CDR1 and CDR2: SGHTA and FQGNSA. The CDR3 totals 14 residues. The J segment lost 5 bases and the V segment lost 6 bases, leaving 9 bases of the junction unmatched. The CDR3 here is CASSLNGRGETQYF. Here the CDR3 DNA reads TGTGCCAGCAGTTTAAATGGCAGGGGGGAGACCCAGTACTTC.

The J gene is TRBJ1-1, the V gene TRBV14; no clear D. The germline CDR1 and CDR2 sequences are SGHDN and FVKESK. The ends were cut back, 6 bases at V and 0 bases at J, with 11 bases in the middle. The CDR3 has 14 residues. The CDR3 DNA sequence: TGTGCCAGCAGACCGATCCCAATGAACACTGAAGCTTTCTTT. This gives the protein CASRPIPMNTEAFF.

The gene calls are TRBV6-5 and TRBJ1-2, with D perhaps TRBD1 (5 bases). The germline V gene has CDR1 MNHEY and CDR2 SVGAGI. This CDR3 has 15 residues. The V gene lost 6 bases and the J gene lost 0 bases, with 14 bases spanning the gap. The DNA for the CDR3 is TGTGCCAGCAGGGTACGACAGAGCGCTAACTATGGCTACACCTTC. Protein product: CASRVRQSANYGYTF.